A selection of T cell receptor beta chains follows, all from one sample in a study of CD8 T cells in Susac syndrome. A single record per CDR3 protein comes from TCRdb applying MiXCR to the immunoSEQ multiplex PCR reads. Of some 260,000 distinct CDR3 sequences listed, just over 90% are singletons. The sample taken for sequencing was CD4+ T cells from PBMCs. The receptors were sampled from a human donor with multiple sclerosis. Both conserved end residues are part of each CDR3. D genes are given only for firm matches. Some rows have no size entry. The others give once, few or many, or a class for an expanded clone.

size: NA
J: TRBJ2-1
D: TRBD2
V: TRBV29-1
CDR3: CSVETPGTSGRNEQFF
DNA: TGCAGCGTTGAAACCCCCGGGACTAGCGGTCGGAATGAGCAGTTCTTC

size: NA
J: TRBJ1-1
D: TRBD1
V: TRBV3-1
CDR3: CASSRDSHNTEAFF
DNA: TGTGCCAGCAGCCGGGACAGTCACAACACTGAAGCTTTCTTT

size: NA
J: TRBJ2-3
D: NA
V: TRBV7-2
CDR3: CASSVLVGGTDTQYF
DNA: TGTGCCAGCAGCGTCTTGGTTGGGGGCACAGATACGCAGTATTTT

size: NA
J: TRBJ2-1
D: NA
V: TRBV12-3/TRBV12-4
CDR3: CASSPGTPNNEQFF
DNA: TGTGCCAGCAGCCCTGGGACGCCCAACAATGAGCAGTTCTTC

size: NA
J: TRBJ1-5
D: NA
V: TRBV6-2/TRBV6-3
CDR3: CASNPGWGQPQHF
DNA: TGTGCCAGCAATCCCGGTTGGGGCCAGCCCCAGCATTTT

size: NA
J: TRBJ2-3
D: NA
V: TRBV25-1
CDR3: CASSPHGGGTDTQYF
DNA: TGTGCCAGCAGTCCCCACGGGGGTGGAACAGATACGCAGTATTTT

size: NA
J: TRBJ1-4
D: NA
V: TRBV29-1
CDR3: CSGKTGSGEKLFF
DNA: TGCAGCGGCAAAACAGGGTCGGGTGAAAAACTGTTTTTT

size: once
J: TRBJ2-7
D: NA
V: TRBV12-3/TRBV12-4
CDR3: CASSLVAGAYEQYF
DNA: TGTGCCAGCAGTTTAGTCGCAGGGGCCTACGAGCAGTACTTC

size: NA
J: TRBJ2-2
D: NA
V: TRBV7-3
CDR3: CASSPQSGDTGELFF
DNA: TGTGCCAGCAGCCCCCAATCAGGTGACACCGGGGAGCTGTTTTTT

size: NA
J: TRBJ1-1
D: NA
V: TRBV4-1
CDR3: CASSQQYTEAFF
DNA: TGCGCCAGCAGCCAACAATACACTGAAGCTTTCTTT

size: NA
J: TRBJ2-3
D: NA
V: TRBV7-2
CDR3: CASSLMGDTDTQYF
DNA: TGTGCCAGCAGCTTGATGGGGGACACAGATACGCAGTATTTT

size: NA
J: TRBJ2-7
D: NA
V: TRBV24-1
CDR3: CATSDGRYEQYF
DNA: TGTGCCACCAGTGACGGACGCTACGAGCAGTACTTC

size: NA
J: TRBJ2-1
D: TRBD2
V: TRBV5-4
CDR3: CASSFPPSGRVDEQFF
DNA: TGTGCCAGCAGCTTCCCTCCTAGCGGGAGAGTCGATGAGCAGTTCTTC

size: NA
J: TRBJ2-2
D: NA
V: TRBV30
CDR3: CAWSTTWPQNTGELFF
DNA: TGTGCCTGGAGTACAACCTGGCCGCAGAACACCGGGGAGCTGTTTTTT

size: NA
J: TRBJ2-1
D: NA
V: TRBV20-1
CDR3: CSAPTLGHNEQFF
DNA: TGCAGTGCCCCGACCCTTGGCCACAATGAGCAGTTCTTC

size: NA
J: TRBJ2-3
D: TRBD2
V: TRBV5-1
CDR3: CASSVSGGAHTQYF
DNA: TGCGCCAGCAGCGTTAGCGGGGGGGCCCATACGCAGTATTTT

size: NA
J: TRBJ1-6
D: TRBD1
V: TRBV15
CDR3: CATSPRQGSNSPLHF
DNA: TGTGCCACCAGCCCCCGACAGGGGTCTAATTCACCCCTCCACTTT

size: once
J: TRBJ2-3
D: NA
V: TRBV3-1
CDR3: CASSQIGSWGTDTQYF
DNA: TGTGCCAGCAGCCAAATAGGGTCTTGGGGCACAGATACGCAGTATTTT

size: NA
J: TRBJ1-6
D: NA
V: TRBV12-3/TRBV12-4
CDR3: CASSLVQGIQGALHF
DNA: TGTGCCAGCAGTTTAGTTCAGGGGATCCAAGGGGCCCTCCACTTT

size: NA
J: TRBJ2-1
D: TRBD2
V: TRBV28
CDR3: CASSSQREGNEQFF
DNA: TGTGCCAGCAGTTCCCAGCGGGAGGGTAATGAGCAGTTCTTC

size: NA
J: TRBJ2-5
D: NA
V: TRBV20-1
CDR3: CSAQGEGGETQYF
DNA: TGCAGTGCCCAGGGGGAGGGCGGGGAGACCCAGTACTTC